The 2 T cell receptor beta chains presented below share a single source sample, sequenced in a study of T cell responses to AZD1222 COVID-19 vaccine (dated by TCRdb to about 2021). The library was obtained by the immunoSEQ multiplex PCR assay. This is the immuneACCESS table as TCRdb keeps it, with only in-frame sequences that have V and J called. A part of the clones is gone; compared with another copy, unresolved V genes explain less than half, and the rest is unexplained. Present in this sample are 120,000 to 150,000 clones, roughly 90% of which were seen just once. Around 1.8% of the sample is taken by the ten largest. The sample's time point label, in plain terms: about 28 days (+/-7) after the second vaccine dose. The sequences come from peripheral blood, collected 28 days after the second AZD1222 dose. Source of these receptors: an adult who received the AZD1222 COVID-19 vaccine.

The CDR3 is CASSLARRGSYEKLFF. The CDR3 DNA reads as TGTGCCAGCAGCTTAGCGCGTCGGGGCAGCTATGAAAAACTGTTTTTT. V gene TRBV7-8 combines with J gene TRBJ1-4, with a possible D match to TRBD1 (5 bases). This CDR3 spans 16 amino acids. Trimming pared 0 bases from V and 6 bases from J, leaving 14 bases between. Germline V gene lookup returns CDR1 SGHVS and CDR2 FQNEAQ.

V usage is TRBV27 and J usage is TRBJ2-7; 8 bases map to TRBD1. After removal of 5 bases from V and 2 bases from J, the junction contained 5 bases not matched to a gene. CDR1 and CDR2 from the germline V gene are MNHEY and SMNVEV (reference sequence). The CDR3 covers 14 residues. Here the CDR3 reads CASSPRTGPYEQYF. DNA of the CDR3: TGTGCCAGCAGTCCCCGGACAGGGCCCTACGAGCAGTACTTC.